The 29 T cell receptor beta chains given below trace back to one sample, sequenced in a study of shared clonotypes between healthy human individuals. Assay used: immunoSEQ multiplex PCR; TCRdb lists only in-frame clones, some missing. The table includes 650,000 to 800,000 clones, approximately 72% detected once. The sequenced material came from memory CD4+ T cells sorted from blood. Specified subset: CD45RA-negative fraction. The receptors here all came from a young woman in good health.

This chain joins TRBV18 and TRBJ1-5; D is uncertain. Trimming took off 6 bases at V and 5 bases at J, with 17 bases between the two ends. Per the germline V gene, CDR1 is KGHSH and CDR2 is LQKENI. There are 15 residues in the CDR3. CDR3 nucleotides: TGTGCCAGCTCCCCCTCACGCCTAGGGCATCAGCCCCAGCATTTT. Its protein product is CASSPSRLGHQPQHF.

The chain is built from TRBV4-1 and TRBJ2-1, with 13 bases that match TRBD2. The CDR3 contains 15 residues. Germline CDR1 MGHRA, CDR2 YSYEKL. J lost 7 bases, V lost 3 bases, and 3 bases had no gene match. The chain's CDR3 is CASSQTSGRRNEQFF. As DNA, the CDR3 is TGCGCCAGCAGCCAGACTAGCGGGAGGAGGAATGAGCAGTTCTTC.

The chain carries TRBV6-5 and TRBJ1-4; no firm D call. Germline CDR1 and CDR2: MNHEY and SVGAGI. The CDR3 is 15 residues long. Trimming left V 4 bases short and J 6 bases short, with 15 bases between. CDR3 in amino acids: CASSFHDPAYEKLFF. Written as DNA, the CDR3 is TGTGCCAGCAGTTTTCACGACCCGGCGTATGAAAAACTGTTTTTT.

The chain joins TRBV7-2 to TRBJ2-7; 8 nucleotides agree with TRBD2. The assigned J gene may be wrong: the sequence end matches TRBJ2-1 better. The V gene's germline CDR1 is SGHTA and CDR2 FQGNSA. The CDR3 consists of 13 residues. The CDR3 region is CASRWREDNEQFF. The CDR3 DNA is TGTGCCAGCAGATGGCGGGAGGACAATGAGCAGTTCTTC.

As regards this clone: Germline and junction disagree at one end, which may indicate a read error. The J gene is TRBJ1-5, the V gene TRBV19, with D possibly TRBD1 on 5 matching bases. Germline V gene lookup returns CDR1 LNHDA and CDR2 SQIVND (reference sequence). This CDR3 comprises 15 residues. CDR3 DNA: TGTGCCAGCAGTAGGTCAGGGAATAGCAATCAGCCCCAGCATTTT. As protein: CASSRSGNSNQPQHF. Together with reference TRBV19 and TRBJ1-5, the CDR3 gives the full variable domain: DGGITQSPKYLFRKEGQNVTLSCEQNLNHDAMYWYRQDPGQGLRLIYYSQIVNDFQKGDIAEGYSVSREKKESFPLTVTSAQKNPTAFYLCASSRSGNSNQPQHFGDGTRLSIL.

The rearrangement joins TRBV5-1 to TRBJ1-4; no clear D. V lost 0 bases, J lost 8 bases, and 14 bases lay in between. Per the germline V gene, CDR1 is SGHRS and CDR2 is YFSETQ. This CDR3 contains 15 residues. The CDR3 nucleotides are TGCGCCAGCAGCTTGGGCTCCGGGCTGGGGGAAAAACTGTTTTTT. Protein: CASSLGSGLGEKLFF. The variable domain in full, with the rest retrieved from reference TRBV5-1 and TRBJ1-4, is KAGVTQTPRYLIKTRGQQVTLSCSPISGHRSVSWYQQTPGQGLQFLFEYFSETQRNKGNFPGRFSGRQFSNSRSEMNVSTLELGDSALYLCASSLGSGLGEKLFFGSGTQLSVL.

V usage is TRBV7-9 and J usage is TRBJ2-2, with 9 bases matching TRBD1. V dropped 5 bases and J dropped 3; count of bases not matched to a gene: 16. This CDR3 has 19 amino acids. Germline loops: CDR1 SEHNR, CDR2 FQNEAQ (reference sequence). The CDR3 sequence: CASSPPVLRGQGYTGELFF. CDR3 DNA sequence: TGTGCCAGCAGCCCCCCGGTCTTGCGGGGACAGGGTTACACCGGGGAGCTGTTTTTT.

This clone occurred a few times. The V call is TRBV6-5, the J call TRBJ1-1, with D possibly TRBD1 on 5 matching bases. The germline V and J ends were trimmed by 4 bases and 0 bases, with 9 bases remaining between them. The CDR3 covers 14 residues. CDR1 and CDR2 (germline): MNHEY, SVGAGI. The CDR3 protein is CASSSKGMNTEAFF. The CDR3 DNA is TGTGCCAGCAGTTCTAAGGGGATGAACACTGAAGCTTTCTTT.

This clone is a singleton in its sample. The CDR3 spells CASSLLAGAPNEQFF. In DNA, the CDR3 is TGTGCCAGCAGTCTTCTAGCGGGAGCCCCCAATGAGCAGTTCTTC. This chain uses TRBV2 with TRBJ2-1; 10 bases match TRBD2. The CDR3 covers 15 residues. CDR1 SNHLY and CDR2 FYNNEI come from the germline V gene. The J segment lost 6 bases and the V segment lost 5 bases, leaving 7 bases of the junction unmatched.

This clone showed up many times. The chain joins TRBV19 to TRBJ1-5; D uncertain. Trimming removed 5 bases from V and 5 bases from J, with 10 bases in between. This CDR3 is 13 amino acids long. Germline CDR1 and CDR2: LNHDA and SQIVND (reference sequence). The CDR3, as DNA: TGTGCCAGTAGTTGGAGCGCGGATCAGCCCCAGCATTTT. Protein product: CASSWSADQPQHF.

The rearrangement joins TRBV30 to TRBJ2-7; tentatively, D is TRBD2 (5 bases). Germline V gene sequence: CDR1 GTSNPN, CDR2 SVGIG (reference sequence). The CDR3 spans 14 residues. Trimming removed 8 bases at V and 0 bases at J, with 17 bases between. The CDR3 DNA reads TGTGCCCGTAAACCGGGATTCTCCTCCTACGAGCAGTACTTC. It is translated as CARKPGFSSYEQYF.

Remarks on this clone: A much larger clonotype is one base distant, so this may be a read error. The chain joins TRBV28 to TRBJ1-1; no clear D. The germline CDR1 and CDR2 sequences are MDHEN and SYDVKM. The CDR3 covers 13 residues. With 2 bases removed from V and 1 base from J, the gap between germline ends came to 5 bases. The CDR3 sequence: CASSLIENTEAFF. CDR3 bases: TGTGCCAGCAGTTTAATTGAGAACACTGAAGCTTTCTTT.

This chain joins TRBV28 and TRBJ2-7; the match to TRBD2 covers 10 bases. The CDR3 is made up of 16 amino acids. CDR1 is MDHEN, CDR2 SYDVKM, per germline. Losses at the gene ends were 2 bases for V and 2 bases for J; bases not matched to a gene: 6. Here the CDR3 reads CASSLTSGIITYEQYF. The DNA of the CDR3 is TGTGCCAGCAGTTTAACTAGCGGGATAATCACCTACGAGCAGTACTTC.

About this clone itself: A single base is all that separates this from a far larger clone, so a read error is likely. The same CDR3 can be traced to other DNA sequences in this sample. The V call is TRBV27, the J call TRBJ2-2; D possibly corresponds to TRBD2 (7 bases). Germline-derived CDR1 and CDR2 are MNHEY and SMNVEV (reference sequence). The V and J ends lost 6 bases and 5 bases respectively, with 16 bases between them. This CDR3 region has 15 residues. The CDR3 here is CASSPRGGGTGELFF. CDR3 bases: TGTGCCAGCAGCCCGAGGGGGGGCGGTACCGGGGAGCTGTTTTTT.

This clone was counted once. V gene TRBV19 combines with J gene TRBJ1-5, with 7 nucleotides matching TRBD1. The V gene's germline CDR1 is LNHDA and CDR2 SQIVND (reference sequence). The trim removed 7 bases at V and 5 bases at J, leaving 5 bases unmatched. The CDR3 runs to 13 residues. CDR3 protein: CASNRRGDQPQHF. In DNA, the CDR3 is TGTGCCAGTAATCGCAGGGGGGATCAGCCCCAGCATTTT.

This chain uses TRBV30 with TRBJ2-3; 9 nucleotides align to TRBD2. The trim removed 4 bases at V and 6 bases at J, leaving 8 bases unmatched. Germline V gene sequence: CDR1 GTSNPN, CDR2 SVGIG (reference sequence). CDR3 length: 14 amino acids. In DNA, the CDR3 is TGTGCCTGGAATCGAGCGGGAGGAGGGGATACGCAGTATTTT. Residues: CAWNRAGGGDTQYF.

The V call is TRBV18, the J call TRBJ1-1, with D perhaps TRBD1 (6 bases). The germline V gene has CDR1 KGHSH and CDR2 LQKENI. The CDR3 loop spans 14 amino acids. The ends were cut back, 6 bases at V and 4 bases at J, with 15 bases in the middle. The CDR3 protein is CASSPRGGVTEAFF. The CDR3 DNA reads TGTGCCAGCTCCCCGAGGGGGGGAGTCACTGAAGCTTTCTTT.

The chain combines TRBV28 with TRBJ1-4, with D possibly TRBD1 on 5 matching bases. Germline CDR1 and CDR2: MDHEN and SYDVKM. Trimming took off 1 base at V and 12 bases at J, with 21 bases between the two ends. This CDR3 has 16 amino acids. The CDR3 here is CASSLFGSGSRVELFF. CDR3 nucleotides: TGTGCCAGCAGTTTATTCGGATCAGGGTCCCGAGTCGAACTGTTTTTT.

Only one count was recorded for this clone. The J gene is TRBJ2-1, the V gene TRBV19; 7 bases are a match to TRBD1. Unmatched junction bases numbered 7, after V lost 3 bases and J lost 5 bases. Germline-derived CDR1 and CDR2 are LNHDA and SQIVND (reference sequence). The CDR3 is made up of 15 amino acids. The CDR3 spells CASSMGRGYDNEQFF. For the CDR3, the DNA is TGTGCCAGTAGTATGGGCAGGGGGTACGACAATGAGCAGTTCTTC.

The chain recombines TRBV7-8 with TRBJ2-2; 10 positions match TRBD1. After removal of 2 bases from V and 7 bases from J, the junction contained 7 bases not matched to a gene. This CDR3 is built from 16 residues. The germline V gene encodes CDR1 SGHVS and CDR2 FQNEAQ. The CDR3 region is CASSLSGTGVGGELFF. The CDR3 coding sequence is TGTGCCAGCAGCTTATCCGGGACAGGGGTTGGCGGGGAGCTGTTTTTT.

This clone has just one count. The chain has TRBV7-6 and TRBJ2-3; 9 nucleotides agree with TRBD2. Per germline, CDR1 SGHVS and CDR2 FNYEAQ. The CDR3 spans 15 residues. V lost 6 bases and J lost 3; bases outside the gene matches: 7. The CDR3 spells CASRLVAGATDTQYF. CDR3 sequence (DNA): TGTGCCAGCAGATTGGTAGCGGGAGCAACAGATACGCAGTATTTT.

The chain is built from TRBV6-5 and TRBJ2-7; D gene unclear. V was trimmed by 2 bases and J by 0 bases, leaving 8 bases between them. CDR3 length equals 14 residues. CDR1 is MNHEY, CDR2 SVGAGI, per germline. The CDR3 DNA reads as TGTGCCAGCAGTTACGCTTCTGCCTCCTACGAGCAGTACTTC. The encoded protein is CASSYASASYEQYF.

The V and J genes are TRBV27 and TRBJ2-3; the match to TRBD1 covers 7 bases. V gave up 7 bases and J gave up 0 bases; unmatched junction bases: 7. This CDR3 has 15 amino acids. The germline V gene encodes CDR1 MNHEY and CDR2 SMNVEV (reference sequence). This chain's CDR3 is CASTSYRGSTDTQYF. In nucleotides, the CDR3 is TGTGCCAGCACCTCTTACAGGGGTAGCACAGATACGCAGTATTTT.

This clone came up a few times. The genes are TRBV6-1 and TRBJ1-1; no definite D call. The CDR3 runs to 15 residues. V was trimmed by 0 bases and J by 0 bases, leaving 8 bases between them. Germline CDR1 and CDR2: MNHNS and SASEGT. The CDR3 loop reads CASSEALRLNTEAFF. CDR3 in DNA: TGTGCCAGCAGTGAAGCGCTAAGACTGAACACTGAAGCTTTCTTT.

The chain is built from TRBV28 and TRBJ1-2; D unresolved. This CDR3 spans 15 amino acids. V lost 2 bases and J 2 bases, leaving 12 bases between the germline ends. The germline gives CDR1 MDHEN, CDR2 SYDVKM. The CDR3 region is CASSLIQRVNYGYTF. CDR3 nucleotide sequence: TGTGCCAGCAGTTTAATACAAAGAGTAAACTATGGCTACACCTTC.

The chain uses TRBV10-3 and TRBJ1-1; D is undetermined. Germline values: CDR1 ENHRY, CDR2 SYGVKD. This CDR3 is built from 13 residues. Trimming pared 7 bases from V and 1 base from J, leaving 10 bases between. Here the CDR3 DNA reads TGTGCCATCAACCAAGATAGGAACACTGAAGCTTTCTTT. This gives the protein CAINQDRNTEAFF.

V and J are TRBV19 and TRBJ2-7; 9 bases match TRBD2. This CDR3 has 14 amino acids. The V and J ends lost 5 bases and 5 bases, in that order; junction bases with no gene match: 7. CDR1 LNHDA and CDR2 SQIVND come from the germline V gene (reference sequence). CDR3 residues: CASSPLLAGDEQYF. The CDR3 region has the DNA TGTGCCAGTAGTCCTCTGTTAGCGGGAGACGAGCAGTACTTC. Full variable domain (outside the CDR3, taken from reference TRBV19 and TRBJ2-7): DGGITQSPKYLFRKEGQNVTLSCEQNLNHDAMYWYRQDPGQGLRLIYYSQIVNDFQKGDIAEGYSVSREKKESFPLTVTSAQKNPTAFYLCASSPLLAGDEQYFGPGTRLTVT.

The chain has TRBV7-9 and TRBJ2-1, with 12 nucleotides matching TRBD1. V shed 5 bases, J shed 7 bases, and the junction held 3 bases outside the gene matches. The CDR3 has 14 residues. The germline V gene encodes CDR1 SEHNR and CDR2 FQNEAQ (reference sequence). The CDR3 spells CASSKGQGANEQFF. CDR3 in DNA: TGTGCCAGCAGCAAGGGACAGGGGGCTAATGAGCAGTTCTTC.

A few counts support this clone. Other DNA sequences in this sample translate to the same CDR3. This chain uses TRBV5-1 with TRBJ1-1; the D is unclear. Trimming shortened V by 0 bases and J by 3 bases, and 9 bases separated the two germline ends. The CDR3 spans 14 residues. Germline V gives CDR1 SGHRS, CDR2 YFSETQ. CDR3 coding DNA: TGCGCCAGCAGCTTGGTTCAGGAGGACACTGAAGCTTTCTTT. This sequence encodes CASSLVQEDTEAFF.